Following are 2 T cell receptor beta chains from one sample sequenced in a study of T cell responses to AZD1222 COVID-19 vaccine. Sequencing used immunoSEQ multiplex PCR; TCRdb keeps in-frame clones, though not all of them. This table has some 180,000 clones, 87% appearing once. Sample: peripheral blood, taken 28 days after the second AZD1222 dose. These receptors all come from an adult who received the AZD1222 COVID-19 vaccine.

V is TRBV5-6 and J is TRBJ1-2; a weak D match, TRBD1 (6 bases). V was pared by 2 bases and J by 6 bases, with 14 bases between. This CDR3 has 14 amino acids. Germline assignment: CDR1 SGHDT and CDR2 YYEEEE. The CDR3 DNA follows: TGTGCCAGCAGCTTTTCTGGGGGGCGCAATGGCTACACCTTC. The encoded protein is CASSFSGGRNGYTF.

The chain couples TRBV19 to TRBJ1-6; no clear D. V was trimmed by 7 bases and J by 5 bases, leaving 9 bases between them. This CDR3 has 13 amino acids. Germline CDR1 and CDR2: LNHDA and SQIVND (reference sequence). The CDR3 is CASTTSDNSPLHF. CDR3 in DNA: TGTGCCAGTACTACGTCAGATAATTCACCCCTCCACTTT.